The text below deals with one TCR beta chain. Its antigen is currently unknown. Sample-barcoded 5' priming and a J-beta primer mix drove a second PCR of roughly 7 to 11 cycles. TCRdb called the 5' RACE reads again in MiXCR, with one record for every CDR3 protein. The sample consists of about 970,000 distinct CDR3 sequences, about 51% of them appearing once. This specimen belongs to a study of blood T cells in healthy people across ages. Whenever a sample was processed, at least 6 million PBMCs were isolated. V lost 6 bases to trimming and J lost 3 bases, with 14 bases between them. The CDR3 runs 13 residues. CDR1 is DFQATT, CDR2 SNEGSKA, per germline (reference sequence). Overall study results and limits: For the donors, CMV status was unknown and possibly confounded expanded clonotype changes. Per million T cells, TCR beta diversity dropped about linearly as age rose.

The chain uses TRBV20-1 and TRBJ2-5; D perhaps matches TRBD1 (7 bases). The clonotype was recovered from a woman aged 55-75 years in good health. Sample: blood. DNA of the CDR3: TGCAGTGCCCAGGGGGGCAGTAAAGAGACCCAGTACTTC. Encoded protein: CSAQGGSKETQYF.